These T cell receptor beta chains were read from a single sample in a study of Tregs in tolerant kidney transplant recipients. Assay: immunoSEQ multiplex PCR; the TCRdb copy retains only in-frame clones and omits some. The sample yields some 21,000 clones, roughly 80% seen once. The sequencing used CD8+ T cells from blood (PBMCs), collected 6 months after the transplant. The receptors come from a human patient who received a combined kidney and bone marrow transplant. These T cells may partly come from the graft donor. Each CDR3 is given with its conserved first and last residue. A D gene is named only where the DNA matches it firmly. Size values are once, few and many counts, or a class for expanded clones, and some rows have none.

V,J,D,size,CDR3,DNA
TRBV7-9,TRBJ1-1,.,.,CASSSSPGHGTEAFF,TGTGCCAGCAGCTCCTCCCCTGGACACGGCACTGAAGCTTTCTTT
TRBV7-9,TRBJ2-5,TRBD2,.,CASSRLADTRLTQYF,TGTGCCAGCAGTCGCCTAGCGGATACTCGGTTGACCCAGTACTTC
TRBV10-3,TRBJ1-2,TRBD1,.,CAIRVWVTGTSDYGYTF,TGTGCCATCCGGGTGTGGGTGACAGGGACGTCGGACTATGGCTACACCTTC
TRBV7-6,TRBJ1-3,.,.,CASSLAPPGFGNTIYF,TGTGCCAGCAGCTTAGCCCCCCCGGGGTTCGGAAACACCATATATTTT
TRBV7-6,TRBJ2-3,.,few,CASSLGLRGTDTQYF,TGTGCCAGCAGCTTAGGGCTGAGGGGGACAGATACGCAGTATTTT
TRBV11-2,TRBJ2-3,TRBD2,.,CASSLDMLRGGTDTQYF,TGTGCCAGCAGCTTAGATATGTTGCGGGGGGGCACAGATACGCAGTATTTT
TRBV13,TRBJ2-3,TRBD1,.,CASSPIFRDSYTDTQYF,TGTGCCAGCAGCCCGATTTTCCGGGACAGTTACACAGATACGCAGTATTTT
TRBV11-1,TRBJ2-7,TRBD2,once,CASSGAGEEQYF,TGTGCCAGCTCAGGAGCGGGAGAAGAGCAGTACTTC
TRBV4-3,TRBJ2-6,.,.,CASSQLDSGASGANVLTF,TGCGCCAGCAGCCAACTGGACAGCGGAGCCTCTGGGGCCAACGTCCTGACTTTC
TRBV4-2,TRBJ2-7,.,once,CASSQDLEHTSSEQYF,TGTGCCAGCAGCCAAGATCTAGAGCACACGTCGTCCGAGCAGTACTTC
TRBV15,TRBJ2-7,.,.,CATSSGQTRGSDYEQYF,TGTGCCACCAGCAGCGGGCAGACAAGGGGGTCGGATTACGAGCAGTACTTC
TRBV5-6,TRBJ2-7,.,.,CASSLGGGIGEQYF,TGTGCCAGCAGCTTGGGTGGCGGGATTGGAGAGCAGTACTTC
TRBV6-6,TRBJ1-2,.,.,CASSPGALYGYTF,TGTGCCAGCAGTCCCGGAGCTCTCTATGGCTACACCTTC
TRBV4-1,TRBJ2-7,TRBD1,once,CASSLSGTASYEQYF,TGCGCCAGCAGCCTTTCCGGGACAGCATCCTACGAGCAGTACTTC